The next 3 T cell receptor beta chains were all read from a single sample in a study of T cell repertoires in cytomegalovirus infection. Their antigens remain unidentified. Via MiXCR, TCRdb re-called the reads, giving one row per CDR3 protein. The sample shows approximately 120,000 distinct CDR3 sequences, roughly a third of them seen only once. Here the sequenced sample was CD8+ T cells from cultured PBMCs, taken from culture after CMV antigen stimulation. These receptors originate from a human donor in good health (CMV status not recorded). Some clones in this sample may be carry-over from other donors' samples.

The chain uses TRBV4-1 and TRBJ2-7, with D perhaps assigned TRBD1 or TRBD2 (5 bases each). The CDR3 covers 13 residues. The V end was cut by 0 bases, the J end by 5 bases, with 8 bases between. In germline, CDR1 is MGHRA, CDR2 YSYEKL. CDR3 in DNA: TGCGCCAGCAGCCAAGAGGGGGACGACGAGCAGTACTTC. Protein: CASSQEGDDEQYF.

This clonotype was seen more than once but under ten times. The chain couples TRBV27 to TRBJ1-4; 7 positions match TRBD1. This CDR3 region has 18 residues. After removal of 4 bases from V and 0 bases from J, the junction contained 11 bases not matched to a gene. CDR1 and CDR2 (germline): MNHEY, SMNVEV (reference sequence). CDR3 amino acids: CASSYQRGPPATNEKLFF. The CDR3 DNA reads TGTGCCAGCAGTTATCAAAGGGGGCCCCCAGCAACTAATGAAAAACTGTTTTTT. Full variable domain (missing parts from reference TRBV27 and TRBJ1-4): EAQVTQNPRYLITVTGKKLTVTCSQNMNHEYMSWYRQDPGLGLRQIYYSMNVEVTDKGDVPEGYKVSRKEKRNFPLILESPSPNQTSLYFCASSYQRGPPATNEKLFFGSGTQLSVL.

This clonotype was counted ten times or more. The CDR3 sequence is CASSLGGQVNTEAFF. Written as DNA, the CDR3 is TGTGCCAGCAGCTTAGGGGGACAGGTGAACACTGAAGCTTTCTTT. The chain combines TRBV7-2 with TRBJ1-1; the match to TRBD1 covers 8 bases. J lost 0 bases, V lost 1 base, and 1 base had no gene match. Germline-derived CDR1 and CDR2 are SGHTA and FQGNSA. The CDR3 covers 15 residues.